What follows are 21 T cell receptor beta chains derived from one specimen sequenced in a study of blood T cell repertoires in COVID-19. Libraries were prepared by immunoSEQ multiplex PCR; TCRdb keeps only in-frame clonotypes and omits some of them. The data show more than 85,000 clones, approximately 84% seen once. The sequencing input was peripheral blood. The origin of the receptors is a human donor in a cohort sampled during active COVID-19.

This clone appeared a few times. This chain uses TRBV7-2 with TRBJ2-3; no reliable D call. Deletions cut 1 base from V and 2 bases from J, with 10 bases between. The CDR3 length is 15 residues. CDR1 and CDR2 (germline): SGHTA, FQGNSA. CDR3 in DNA: TGTGCCAGCAGCTTAGGCGGCGAACCCACAGATACGCAGTATTTT. Amino acid sequence: CASSLGGEPTDTQYF. Filled out from reference TRBV7-2 and TRBJ2-3, the complete variable domain reads GAGVSQSPSNKVTEKGKDVELRCDPISGHTALYWYRQSLGQGLEFLIYFQGNSAPDKSGLPSDRFSAERTGGSVSTLTIQRTQQEDSAVYLCASSLGGEPTDTQYFGPGTRLTVL.

This CDR3 reads CASSSMRNIQYF. CDR3 bases: TGTGCCAGTAGTTCCATGAGAAACATTCAGTACTTC. The chain employs TRBV19 and TRBJ2-4; D call uncertain. CDR1 is LNHDA, CDR2 SQIVND, per germline (reference sequence). This CDR3 has 12 amino acids. Trimming left V 5 bases short and J 6 bases short, with 8 bases between.

V and J are TRBV28 and TRBJ2-3, with TRBD1 identical over 8 bases. This CDR3 is built from 15 residues. The V gene's germline CDR1 is MDHEN and CDR2 SYDVKM. Trimming took 8 bases from V and 0 from J; bases not matched to a gene: 7. Here the CDR3 reads CASPPGTGSTDTQYF. The CDR3 DNA reads as TGTGCCAGCCCTCCCGGGACAGGAAGCACAGATACGCAGTATTTT.

This chain links TRBV23-1 with TRBJ1-2; TRBD1 might be the D (5 bases). TRBV23-1 is an ORF, and what it does is uncertain. This CDR3 comprises 17 residues. With 5 bases removed from V and 0 bases from J, the gap between germline ends came to 19 bases. CDR3 sequence reads: CASSTEGKGQANYGYTF. The CDR3, as DNA: TGCGCCAGCAGTACCGAAGGAAAGGGGCAAGCTAACTATGGCTACACCTTC.

The chain combines TRBV3-1 (or the pseudogene TRBV3-2) with TRBJ2-1; 7 bases match TRBD2. Germline CDR1 reads LGHDT; CDR2 reads YNNKEL (reference sequence). V lost 0 bases and J lost 9; bases outside the gene matches: 8. The CDR3 runs 15 residues. The CDR3 region has the DNA TGTGCCAGCAGCCAAGATATTTCGGGGAGGGGTGAGCAGTTCTTC. Translation gives CASSQDISGRGEQFF.

The CDR3 DNA is TGTGCCAGCAGACCCGGGACAGGGGGCGGATGGCAGTACTTC. It translates to CASRPGTGGGWQYF. The chain couples TRBV6-5 to TRBJ2-7; 12 bases align to TRBD1. The CDR3 sequence is 14 residues long. CDR1 and CDR2 from the germline V gene are MNHEY and SVGAGI. The trim removed 6 bases at V and 9 bases at J, leaving 9 bases unmatched.

The CDR3 DNA follows: TGTGCCAGCAGCCCCTCAGGGCAGAGAGTTAACTATGGCTACACCTTC. Protein: CASSPSGQRVNYGYTF. The rearrangement uses TRBV27 and TRBJ1-2; D is perhaps TRBD1 (5 bases). Trimming took 6 bases from V and 1 from J, leaving 18 bases between them. The CDR3 totals 16 residues. Germline assignment: CDR1 MNHEY and CDR2 SMNVEV (reference sequence).

The chain is built from TRBV28 and TRBJ1-6; D possibly corresponds to TRBD1 (6 bases). The V end was cut by 5 bases, the J end by 2 bases, with 10 bases between. The CDR3 covers 15 residues. Germline CDR1 reads MDHEN; CDR2 reads SYDVKM. As DNA, the CDR3 is TGTGCCAGCAGTATCAGGGGTCCCTATAATTCACCCCTCCACTTT. Encoded protein: CASSIRGPYNSPLHF.

The V and J genes are TRBV6-1 and TRBJ2-7, with 7 positions matching TRBD1. CDR3 length: 15 residues. V lost 2 bases, J lost 2 bases, and 6 bases stayed unmatched. CDR1 is MNHNS and CDR2 is SASEGT in the germline V gene. The CDR3 sequence: CASSELHRGPYEQYF. CDR3 nucleotides: TGTGCCAGCAGTGAACTCCACAGGGGTCCCTACGAGCAGTACTTC.

This chain connects TRBV10-3 to TRBJ1-1; 8 bases are shared with TRBD1. This CDR3 is built from 14 residues. Trimming removed 8 bases from V and 1 base from J; junction bases left unmatched: 6. Germline CDR1 is ENHRY and CDR2 is SYGVKD. CDR3 sequence: CAIRLTGANTEAFF. Written as DNA, the CDR3 is TGTGCCATCCGGCTGACAGGGGCGAACACTGAAGCTTTCTTT.

The CDR3 sequence is CASSLETGGTGELFF. The CDR3 nucleotides are TGTGCCAGCAGCCTGGAGACAGGGGGGACCGGGGAGCTGTTTTTT. The chain employs TRBV2 and TRBJ2-2; 9 positions match TRBD1. Germline lookup yields CDR1 SNHLY and CDR2 FYNNEI. The CDR3 loop spans 15 amino acids. V lost 6 bases to trimming and J lost 5 bases; unmatched junction nucleotides: 7.

The chain uses TRBV7-2 and TRBJ1-5, with 9 bases fitting TRBD1. Germline V CDR1 and CDR2: SGHTA, FQGNSA. The CDR3 totals 15 residues. After removal of 3 bases from V and 7 bases from J, the junction contained 7 bases not matched to a gene. The CDR3 DNA reads as TGTGCCAGCAGCTTCGGACAGGGGAATAGACAGCCCCAGCATTTT. This codes for CASSFGQGNRQPQHF.

The J gene is TRBJ1-1, the V gene TRBV29-1, with TRBD1 matching 12 bases. J gave up 2 bases and V 4 bases, and 5 bases lay outside the gene matches. Per germline, CDR1 SQVTM and CDR2 ANQGSEA. CDR3 length equals 15 residues. This chain's CDR3 is CSVGGQGASNTEAFF. For the CDR3, the DNA is TGCAGCGTTGGGGGACAGGGGGCTAGTAACACTGAAGCTTTCTTT. The full variable domain, in which reference TRBV29-1 and TRBJ1-1 provide the parts outside the CDR3, is SAVISQKPSRDICQRGTSLTIQCQVDSQVTMMFWYRQQPGQSLTLIATANQGSEATYESGFVIDKFPISRPNLTFSTLTVSNMSPEDSSIYLCSVGGQGASNTEAFFGQGTRLTVV.

The chain couples TRBV5-4 to TRBJ2-1; D possibly corresponds to TRBD2 (7 bases). This CDR3 region has 17 residues. Germline V gene lookup returns CDR1 SGHNT and CDR2 YYREEE (reference sequence). V lost 2 bases and J 0 bases, leaving 15 bases between the germline ends. Here the CDR3 reads CASSFQGGGPSYNEQFF. In nucleotides, the CDR3 is TGTGCCAGCAGCTTCCAAGGGGGGGGTCCCTCCTACAATGAGCAGTTCTTC.

CDR3 sequence: CASSLGQGATETQYF. CDR3 DNA: TGTGCCAGCAGCTTGGGACAGGGGGCGACAGAGACCCAGTACTTC. The gene calls are TRBV5-5 and TRBJ2-5; TRBD1 matches at 10 bases. This CDR3 comprises 15 residues. The V and J ends lost 0 bases and 4 bases, in that order; junction bases with no gene match: 3. CDR1 is SGHKS and CDR2 is YYEKEE in the germline V gene (reference sequence).

The chain carries TRBV5-6 and TRBJ1-1, with D hard to call. CDR1 is SGHDT and CDR2 is YYEEEE in the germline V gene. The germline V and J ends were trimmed by 0 bases and 3 bases, with 3 bases remaining between them. The CDR3 runs to 12 residues. The CDR3, as DNA: TGTGCCAGCAGCTTGGGGCACACTGAAGCTTTCTTT. Translating gives CASSLGHTEAFF.

The gene calls are TRBV5-4 and TRBJ2-3; D is unresolved. The CDR3 runs to 11 residues. Germline V gene sequence: CDR1 SGHNT, CDR2 YYREEE (reference sequence). V was clipped by 4 bases and J by 7 bases, with 7 bases between them. CDR3 in DNA: TGTGCCAGCAGCCTCTATAATACGCAGTATTTT. It encodes CASSLYNTQYF.

The chain couples TRBV18 to TRBJ1-4; D is undetermined. The V end lost 2 bases, the J end lost 8 bases, and 15 bases lay between the germline ends. The CDR3 contains 15 residues. Germline-derived CDR1 and CDR2 are KGHSH and LQKENI. The CDR3 nucleotides read TGTGCCAGCTCACCAATCCCCGGGATTCGGGAAAAACTGTTTTTT. This sequence encodes CASSPIPGIREKLFF.

The chain links TRBV6-1 to TRBJ2-4; perhaps TRBD1 as D (5 bases). Germline CDR1 MNHNS, CDR2 SASEGT. V was cut by 3 bases and J by 0 bases, with 9 bases left in between. The CDR3 has 15 amino acids. CDR3 nucleotides: TGTGCCAGCAGTGATAAGGGGCTAGCCAAAAACATTCAGTACTTC. It is translated as CASSDKGLAKNIQYF.

V usage is TRBV18 and J usage is TRBJ2-7; 10 bases line up with TRBD1. The CDR3 consists of 14 residues. Losses at the gene ends were 5 bases for V and 7 bases for J; bases not matched to a gene: 8. Looked up from germline, CDR1 is KGHSH and CDR2 is LQKENI. The CDR3: CASSERQGAGEQYF. The CDR3 DNA reads TGTGCCAGCTCAGAGCGACAGGGGGCGGGAGAGCAGTACTTC.

The chain couples TRBV3-1 (or the pseudogene TRBV3-2) to TRBJ1-1; possibly TRBD1 for D (6 bases). Trimming removed 0 bases at V and 4 bases at J, with 27 bases between. There are 20 residues in the CDR3. Germline V gene data show CDR1 as LGHDT and CDR2 as YNNKEL (reference sequence). CDR3 nucleotide sequence: TGTGCCAGCAGCCAAGATCGCACAGGGTTGATGTCATGGGCGAGCACTGAAGCTTTCTTT. Encoded protein: CASSQDRTGLMSWASTEAFF.